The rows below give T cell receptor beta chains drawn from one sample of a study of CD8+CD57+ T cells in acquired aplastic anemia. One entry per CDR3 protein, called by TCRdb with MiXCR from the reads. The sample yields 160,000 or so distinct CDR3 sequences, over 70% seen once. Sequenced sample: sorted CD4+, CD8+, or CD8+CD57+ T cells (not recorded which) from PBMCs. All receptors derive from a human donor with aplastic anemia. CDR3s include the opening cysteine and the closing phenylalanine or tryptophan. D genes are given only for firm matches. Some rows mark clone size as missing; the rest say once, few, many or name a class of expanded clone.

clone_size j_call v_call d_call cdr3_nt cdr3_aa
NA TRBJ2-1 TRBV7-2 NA TGTGCCAGCAGCCCTACCTGGGGGCGCAATGAGCAGTTCTTC CASSPTWGRNEQFF
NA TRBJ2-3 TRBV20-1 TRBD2 TGCAGTGCTAGAGATGGCGGGCTAGCGGGGGATACGCAGTATTTT CSARDGGLAGDTQYF
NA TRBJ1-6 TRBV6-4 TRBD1 TGTGCCAGCAGTGCCGGGACAGTGAAAAATTCACCCCTCCACTTT CASSAGTVKNSPLHF
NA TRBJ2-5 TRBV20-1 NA TGCAGTGCTAGTAAGGGGGGGATGGAGACCCAGTACTTC CSASKGGMETQYF
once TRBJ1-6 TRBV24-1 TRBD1 TGTGCCACCAGTCGGGACAGAAATTCACCCCTCCACTTT CATSRDRNSPLHF
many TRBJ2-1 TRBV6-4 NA TGTGCCAGCAGTGACGAGGGGGGGAGGAATGAGCAGTTCTTC CASSDEGGRNEQFF
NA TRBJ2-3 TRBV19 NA TGTGCCAGTAGTAAGGGACGGACCTCCAACTTGTTTAGCACAGATACGCAGTATTTT CASSKGRTSNLFSTDTQYF
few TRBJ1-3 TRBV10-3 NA TGTGCCATCAGTGAGGGAACGTTAGGTGGAAACACCATATATTTT CAISEGTLGGNTIYF
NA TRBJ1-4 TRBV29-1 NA TGCAGCGCCTCAGGGGAAAAACTGTTTTTT CSASGEKLFF
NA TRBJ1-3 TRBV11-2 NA TGTGCCAGCAGTTCCGGGCTAGGGGGGAACACCATATATTTT CASSSGLGGNTIYF
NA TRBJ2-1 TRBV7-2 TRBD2 TGTGCCAGCAGCAAACAGGGACTAGCGGATTACAATGAGCAGTTCTTC CASSKQGLADYNEQFF
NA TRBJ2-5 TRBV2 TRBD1 TGTGCCAGCAATTTACAGGGGCCAAGGGGAGAGACCCAGTACTTC CASNLQGPRGETQYF
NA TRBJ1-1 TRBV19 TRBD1 TGTGCCAGTAGTGGACCACCGGGACAGATATACAACACTGAAGCTTTCTTT CASSGPPGQIYNTEAFF
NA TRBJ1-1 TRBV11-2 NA TGTGCCAGCAGCTTTATAGGGGGGGGATACACTGAAGCTTTCTTT CASSFIGGGYTEAFF
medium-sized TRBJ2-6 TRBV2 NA TGTGCCAGCAGTGAACGGCACAGCTCCGGGGCCAACGTCCTGACTTTC CASSERHSSGANVLTF
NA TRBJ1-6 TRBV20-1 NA TGCAGTGCTAGAGATGGGTTAAGCTCCTATAATTCACCCCTCCACTTT CSARDGLSSYNSPLHF
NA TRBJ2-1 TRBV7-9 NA TGTGCCAGCAGCTCCTCCAGGGGCAATGAGCAGTTCTTC CASSSSRGNEQFF
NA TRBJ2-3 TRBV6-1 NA TGTGCCAGCAGGGTTTTCTATTCCAACACAGATACGCAGTATTTT CASRVFYSNTDTQYF
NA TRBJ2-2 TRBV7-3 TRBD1 TGTGCCAGCAGTAAGCGGACAGGGGGTACCGGGGAGCTGTTTTTT CASSKRTGGTGELFF
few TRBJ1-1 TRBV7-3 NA TGTGCCAGCAGCTTGGGGGGCTCGAACACTGAAGCTTTCTTT CASSLGGSNTEAFF
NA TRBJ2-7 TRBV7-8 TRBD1 TGTGCCAGCAGCTTCGACAGGGCCTACGAGCAGTACTTC CASSFDRAYEQYF
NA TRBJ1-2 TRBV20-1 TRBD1 TGCAGTGCTAGGGGGGACAGGGTTTATGGCTACACCTTC CSARGDRVYGYTF
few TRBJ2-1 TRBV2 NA TGTGCCACCGCGAGGGCGGGAACGTCCTACAATGAGCAGTTCTTC CATARAGTSYNEQFF
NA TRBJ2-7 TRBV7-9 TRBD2 TGTGCTTCGGGTGGGGGGGGGTACGAGCAGTACTTC CASGGGGYEQYF
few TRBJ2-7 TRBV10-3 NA TGTGCCAGCAGTTACCCGGGGCCCTACGAGCAGTACTTC CASSYPGPYEQYF
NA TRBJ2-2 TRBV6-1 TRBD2 TGTGCCAGCAGTGAAGCGGCTAGCGGTCTGAACACCGGGGAGCTGTTTTTT CASSEAASGLNTGELFF
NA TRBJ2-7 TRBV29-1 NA TGCAGCGAGTCCTACGAGCAGTACTTC CSESYEQYF
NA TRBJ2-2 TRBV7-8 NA TGTGCCAGCAGCTTATGGGATACCGCGAACACCGGGGAGCTGTTTTTT CASSLWDTANTGELFF
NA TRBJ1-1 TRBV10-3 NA TGTGCCATCAGTGACGACGGGTCGGGGGGCACTGAAGCTTTCTTT CAISDDGSGGTEAFF
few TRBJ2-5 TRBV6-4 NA TGCGCCAGCCATCGACCTGGACAGCGCGCCGGGGAGACCCAGTACTTC CASHRPGQRAGETQYF
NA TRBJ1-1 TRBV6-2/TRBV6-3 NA TGTGCCAGCAGTTATTCCGGACTAGCCGGCAATGAGCAGTTCTTT CASSYSGLAGNEQFF
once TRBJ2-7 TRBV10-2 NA TGCGCCAGCAGTGCGTCGGGCTACGAGCAGTACTTC CASSASGYEQYF
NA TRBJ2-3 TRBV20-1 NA TGCAGTGCGAGAGATACGCAGTATTTT CSARDTQYF
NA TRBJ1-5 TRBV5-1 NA TGTGCCAGCAGCTTGCTCACAGGGTATAGCAATCAGCCCCAGCATTTT CASSLLTGYSNQPQHF
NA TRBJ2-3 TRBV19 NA TGTGCCAGTAGTAATCGGGGGCCAGATACGCAGTATTTT CASSNRGPDTQYF
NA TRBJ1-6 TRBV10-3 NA TGTGCCATAGCGGGGCCAGGGAATTCACCCCTCCACTTT CAIAGPGNSPLHF
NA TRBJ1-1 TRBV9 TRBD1 TGTGCCAGCAGCGTAGCCGGGACAGGGGGGCGAACTGAAGCTTTCTTT CASSVAGTGGRTEAFF
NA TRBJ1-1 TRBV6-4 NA TGTGCCAGCAGTGGGACGGACACTGAAGCTTTCTTT CASSGTDTEAFF
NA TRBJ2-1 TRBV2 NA TGTGCCATCCGCCGTCAGACCTTGGGGGATGAGCAGTTCTTC CAIRRQTLGDEQFF
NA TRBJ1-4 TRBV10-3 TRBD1 TGTGCCATCAGTGAGCTGTTTGGGGGGACAGGGTTAATGGTAGGGGAAAAACTGTTTTTT CAISELFGGTGLMVGEKLFF
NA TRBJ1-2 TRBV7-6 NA TGTGCCAGCAGCTTGCGGGGGGCTAGGTATGGCTACACCTTC CASSLRGARYGYTF
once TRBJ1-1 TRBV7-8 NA TGTGCCAGCAGCTTGAGCAGGGTGGGAGCCTGGGCTGAAGCTTTCTTT CASSLSRVGAWAEAFF
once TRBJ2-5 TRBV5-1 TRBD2 TGCGCCAGCAGTCCGAGCGGGGGGGAAACTCAAGAGACCCAGTACTTC CASSPSGGETQETQYF
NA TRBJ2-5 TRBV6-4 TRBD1 TGTGCCAGCAGTGGGACAGGGGGCACAGAGACCCAGTACTTC CASSGTGGTETQYF
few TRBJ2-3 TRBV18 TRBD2 TGTGCCAGCTCGACCGGGACTAGAGGAGATACGCAGTATTTT CASSTGTRGDTQYF
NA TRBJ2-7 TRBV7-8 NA TGTGCCAGCAGCCCCTACGGAGCCTACGAGCAGTACTTC CASSPYGAYEQYF
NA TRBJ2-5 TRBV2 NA TGTGCCAGCAGTGATAGGCGGGGCACACTTGGGACCCAGTACTTC CASSDRRGTLGTQYF
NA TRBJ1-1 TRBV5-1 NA TGCGCCAGCAGCTTGGCCCCGAACACTGAAGCTTTCTTT CASSLAPNTEAFF
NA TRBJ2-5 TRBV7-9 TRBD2 TGCCTACCAGGGCGGGAGGGGCGGGAGACCCAGTACTTC CLPGREGRETQYF
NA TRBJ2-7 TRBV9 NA TGTGCCAGCAGCGTAGGCAGGGGAAAGACCTACGAGCAGTACTTC CASSVGRGKTYEQYF
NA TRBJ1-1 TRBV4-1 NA TGCGCCAGCAGCCAATCTCAAACGCGGACTGAAGCTTTCTTT CASSQSQTRTEAFF
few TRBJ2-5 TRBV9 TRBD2 TGTGCCAGCAGGGGACTAGCGGGGGCGCAAGAGGCCCAGTACTTC CASRGLAGAQEAQYF
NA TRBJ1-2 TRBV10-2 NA TGCGCCAGCAGTCCATTTGAAAACTATGGCTACACCTTC CASSPFENYGYTF
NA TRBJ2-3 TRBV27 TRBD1 TGTGCCAGCAGTTCCCCGACAGGGCAGTCAGATACGCAGTATTTT CASSSPTGQSDTQYF